One and the same sample provided the 21 T cell receptor beta chains below, sequenced in a study of blood T cell repertoires in COVID-19 (dated by TCRdb to the early 2020s). To prepare the library, the immunoSEQ multiplex PCR assay was applied. As stored in TCRdb, this immuneACCESS dataset retains in-frame rearrangements with V and J assigned. A fraction of the clones does not appear; measured against another copy, unresolved V genes explain less than half of the discrepancy, and the remainder lacks a known reason. Across this sample there are about 360,000 clones, with roughly 90% seen only once. The leading ten clones occupy around 7.5% of the sample. The sample was peripheral blood. Receptors originate from a woman aged 60-70 years with COVID-19, enrolled during active disease.

This clone was counted a few times. The chain is built from TRBV14 and TRBJ1-3, with D maybe TRBD1 (6 bases). V was trimmed by 1 base and J by 7 bases, leaving 17 bases between them. Germline V CDR1 and CDR2: SGHDN, FVKESK. The CDR3 is made up of 16 amino acids. This CDR3 is CASSQGFRGSGNTIYF. For the CDR3, the DNA is TGTGCCAGCAGCCAAGGTTTCAGGGGCTCAGGGAACACCATATATTTT.

This chain uses TRBV7-2 with TRBJ1-5, with no clear D. Trimming removed 4 bases at V and 4 bases at J, with 8 bases between. The germline V gene encodes CDR1 SGHTA and CDR2 FQGNSA. This CDR3 is 13 amino acids long. CDR3 amino acids: CASSWTQNQPQHF. For the CDR3, the DNA is TGTGCCAGCAGCTGGACTCAAAATCAGCCCCAGCATTTT.

The table lists this clone with a count of one. The chain links TRBV28 to TRBJ1-2, with a weak D call TRBD1 (5 bases). This CDR3 is 14 amino acids long. Germline lookup yields CDR1 MDHEN and CDR2 SYDVKM. The germline V and J ends were trimmed by 3 bases and 2 bases, with 10 bases remaining between them. CDR3 in DNA: TGTGCCAGCAGTTTGTCTCAGGGAAACTATGGCTACACCTTC. Translation gives CASSLSQGNYGYTF.

The chain combines TRBV6-5 with TRBJ2-2, with 11 bases identical to TRBD2. The CDR3 has 15 residues. CDR1 is MNHEY, CDR2 SVGAGI, per germline. The V segment lost 7 bases and the J segment 3 bases; nucleotides outside the gene matches: 4. This chain's CDR3 is CASTVAGGDTGELFF. CDR3 nucleotide sequence: TGTGCCAGCACCGTAGCGGGGGGGGACACCGGGGAGCTGTTTTTT.

V gene TRBV5-5 combines with J gene TRBJ2-1; 7 nucleotides match TRBD2. V lost 4 bases and J lost 8; bases outside the gene matches: 12. The length of the CDR3 is 15 residues. Germline values: CDR1 SGHKS, CDR2 YYEKEE (reference sequence). Here the CDR3 DNA reads TGTGCCAGCAGCATCCGGGGGGTACCCTTGGATGAGCAGTTCTTC. It encodes CASSIRGVPLDEQFF. The entire variable domain, with the rest obtained from reference TRBV5-5 and TRBJ2-1, is as follows: DAGVTQSPTHLIKTRGQQVTLRCSPISGHKSVSWYQQVLGQGPQFIFQYYEKEERGRGNFPDRFSARQFPNYSSELNVNALLLGDSALYLCASSIRGVPLDEQFFGPGTRLTVL.

The chain employs TRBV5-1 and TRBJ2-3; 8 bases are a match to TRBD2. Germline CDR1 SGHRS, CDR2 YFSETQ. The CDR3 extends over 16 amino acids. The J segment lost 2 bases and the V segment lost 2 bases, leaving 7 bases of the junction unmatched. The DNA for the CDR3 is TGCGCCAGCAGCTTTGACGAGCGGGGGTCCACAGATACGCAGTATTTT. Amino acids: CASSFDERGSTDTQYF.

The V call is TRBV20-1, the J call TRBJ1-2; D might be TRBD1 (5 bases). CDR3 length: 10 residues. Per germline, CDR1 DFQATT and CDR2 SNEGSKA (reference sequence). Trimming cost V 7 bases and J 6 bases, with 9 bases left between them. The CDR3 protein is CSDQGNGYTF. CDR3 DNA sequence: TGCAGTGACCAGGGTAATGGCTACACCTTC.

The rearrangement links TRBV3-1 (or the pseudogene TRBV3-2) to TRBJ2-7; TRBD1 matches 9 bases. The V segment lost 1 base and the J segment 12 bases; nucleotides outside the gene matches: 16. CDR3 length: 16 amino acids. The V gene's germline CDR1 is LGHDT and CDR2 YNNKEL (reference sequence). CDR3 nucleotide sequence: TGTGCCAGCAGCCAAGTCTGGGGACAGGGCCTTCCCAGGATGTACTTC. It codes for CASSQVWGQGLPRMYF.

The chain combines TRBV9 with TRBJ1-1; a possible D gene is TRBD1 (5 bases). V was shortened by 4 bases and J by 6 bases, with 19 bases between the two germline ends. The CDR3 runs to 15 residues. CDR1 and CDR2 (germline): SGDLS, YYNGEE. The CDR3 DNA reads as TGTGCCAGCAGCCTATCTTATCGGGGGGAGTCTGAAGCTTTCTTT. This translates into CASSLSYRGESEAFF.

The chain uses TRBV19 and TRBJ2-7; the match to TRBD2 covers 11 bases. J lost 8 bases, V lost 8 bases, and 11 bases had no gene match. CDR3 length: 14 residues. Germline V gives CDR1 LNHDA, CDR2 SQIVND (reference sequence). The CDR3 loop reads CASRRLAGSVQQYF. CDR3 nucleotides: TGTGCCAGTCGACGACTAGCGGGGTCTGTTCAGCAGTACTTC. The variable domain in full, completed from reference TRBV19 and TRBJ2-7, reads DGGITQSPKYLFRKEGQNVTLSCEQNLNHDAMYWYRQDPGQGLRLIYYSQIVNDFQKGDIAEGYSVSREKKESFPLTVTSAQKNPTAFYLCASRRLAGSVQQYFGPGTRLTVT.

The chain employs TRBV6-2 or TRBV6-3 and TRBJ2-1; perhaps TRBD1 as D (5 bases). Per germline, CDR1 MNHEY and CDR2 SVGEGT. The CDR3 totals 14 residues. V shed 5 bases and J shed 0 bases, with 8 bases lying between them. The CDR3 loop reads CASSQQASYNEQFF. The CDR3 DNA reads as TGTGCCAGCAGTCAACAGGCCTCCTACAATGAGCAGTTCTTC.

As regards this clone: At the DNA level, this CDR3 is encoded by other sequences in the same sample as well. The chain joins TRBV20-1 to TRBJ1-1; D is unresolved. This CDR3 spans 11 amino acids. Trimming took 6 bases from V and 1 from J, leaving 6 bases between them. Germline V gene data show CDR1 as DFQATT and CDR2 as SNEGSKA (reference sequence). CDR3 nucleotide sequence: TGCAGTGCGCGGGGGAACACTGAAGCTTTCTTT. As protein: CSARGNTEAFF.

The genes are TRBV7-6 and TRBJ1-1, with 8 bases aligning to TRBD1. The V and J ends lost 3 bases and 6 bases, in that order; junction bases with no gene match: 9. CDR3 length: 15 amino acids. Germline V gives CDR1 SGHVS, CDR2 FNYEAQ. This CDR3 is CASSFPYDRGSEAFF. CDR3 nucleotide sequence: TGTGCCAGCAGCTTCCCTTACGACAGGGGCTCTGAAGCTTTCTTT.

This clone was seen a single time. The chain joins TRBV5-1 to TRBJ2-3, with TRBD2 matching 9 bases. Germline CDR1 is SGHRS and CDR2 is YFSETQ. V was clipped by 0 bases and J by 3 bases; unmatched bases: 5. The CDR3 is 16 amino acids. The CDR3 DNA reads as TGCGCCAGCAGCTTGGAGGCTAGCGGGGTTACAGATACGCAGTATTTT. It translates to CASSLEASGVTDTQYF.

The chain carries TRBV7-9 and TRBJ1-5; D is undetermined. Germline V CDR1 and CDR2: SEHNR, FQNEAQ (reference sequence). CDR3 length: 17 residues. Trimming removed 5 bases at V and 0 bases at J, with 17 bases between. The CDR3 region is CASSRHPGDFSNQPQHF. The CDR3 DNA reads as TGTGCCAGCAGCAGACACCCCGGGGATTTTAGCAATCAGCCCCAGCATTTT.

The CDR3 sequence is CASSIPGRGLKDYGYTF. CDR3 in DNA: TGTGCCAGCAGCATACCGGGCCGGGGACTAAAGGACTATGGCTACACCTTC. This chain links TRBV7-2 with TRBJ1-2; tentative D call: TRBD1 (5 bases). V dropped 5 bases and J dropped 3 bases, with 22 bases sitting between them. This CDR3 has 17 amino acids. The germline V gene has CDR1 SGHTA and CDR2 FQGNSA.

The rearrangement joins TRBV19 to TRBJ2-3; TRBD2 is a possible D gene (6 bases). CDR1 LNHDA and CDR2 SQIVND come from the germline V gene (reference sequence). The CDR3 extends over 16 amino acids. V lost 6 bases and J lost 6, with 22 bases in between. CDR3 sequence reads: CASSSGVALARDTQYF. The CDR3 DNA reads TGTGCCAGTAGCTCCGGGGTTGCGCTAGCGAGGGATACGCAGTATTTT.

The rearrangement uses TRBV15 and TRBJ1-2; 9 bases line up with TRBD1. Germline CDR1 is LNHNV and CDR2 is YYDKDF (reference sequence). Trimming took 4 bases from V and 5 from J; bases not matched to a gene: 8. The CDR3 loop spans 15 amino acids. The CDR3 loop reads CATSTLGQGKYGYTF. CDR3 in DNA: TGTGCCACCAGCACCCTCGGACAGGGGAAGTATGGCTACACCTTC.

The V call is TRBV19, the J call TRBJ1-1; possibly TRBD1 for D (6 bases). CDR1 LNHDA and CDR2 SQIVND come from the germline V gene (reference sequence). The CDR3 length is 14 residues. The V end was cut by 2 bases, the J end by 5 bases, with 12 bases between. The CDR3 loop reads CASSIRGQGTEAFF. The DNA of the CDR3 is TGTGCCAGTAGTATAAGGGGCCAGGGGACTGAAGCTTTCTTT.

This chain joins TRBV18 and TRBJ2-3; D might be TRBD1 (5 bases). CDR3 length: 16 residues. V shed 3 bases and J shed 0 bases, with 13 bases lying between them. Germline V gives CDR1 KGHSH, CDR2 LQKENI. CDR3 coding DNA: TGTGCCAGCTCACCCCCGGGTGGGGCGAGCACAGATACGCAGTATTTT. Amino acids: CASSPPGGASTDTQYF.

This chain joins TRBV6-5 and TRBJ2-5; possible D gene TRBD2, 6 bases. The length of the CDR3 is 14 residues. Trimming stripped 6 bases from V and 5 bases from J, with 16 bases between. CDR1 and CDR2 from the germline V gene are MNHEY and SVGAGI. The CDR3 reads CASRPSSGLETQYF. The CDR3 DNA reads as TGTGCCAGCAGACCGTCCAGCGGGTTGGAGACCCAGTACTTC.